These T cell receptor beta chains were read from a single sample in a study of a mutant IDH1 vaccine in newly diagnosed glioma. Clones were read by immunoSEQ multiplex PCR, and TCRdb kept only the in-frame ones, dropping some. The profile covers 30,000 to 40,000 clones, with roughly 80% appearing a single time and nearly 25% taken by the ten largest. These TCRs' antigens remain unknown. Material: PBMCs, obtained from a glioma patient whose treatment included an IDH1 peptide vaccine. The receptors originated from a young man with glioma. The CDR3 runs from the conserved cysteine through the conserved F or W. The D gene is left open where the match is weak. Rows give clone size only sometimes, using once, few, many, or a class for an expanded clone.

J gene,D gene,V gene,clone size,CDR3 DNA,CDR3 protein
TRBJ1-1,.,TRBV5-1,.,TGCGCCAGCAGGTTACAGGGAAGATCGGACACTGAAGCTTTCTTT,CASRLQGRSDTEAFF
TRBJ2-3,.,TRBV19,.,TGTGCCAGTAGTTCCCCGATGCAAGATACGCAGTATTTT,CASSSPMQDTQYF
TRBJ2-7,.,TRBV28,.,TGTGCCAGCAGTTTAGACATCTCCTACGAGCAGTACTTC,CASSLDISYEQYF
TRBJ2-7,.,TRBV11-2,.,TGTGCCAGCAGCCTTGGCTCCTACGAGCAGTACTTC,CASSLGSYEQYF
TRBJ1-2,TRBD1,TRBV4-1,.,TGCGCCAGCAGCCAAGATCAGGGGGACAGTCTACGAATGGACTATGGCTACACCTTC,CASSQDQGDSLRMDYGYTF
TRBJ1-5,.,TRBV18,.,TGTGCCAGCTCACCACTGGGGGACAGCAATCAGCCCCAGCATTTT,CASSPLGDSNQPQHF
TRBJ1-4,.,TRBV9,.,TGTGCCAGCAGCGAGGGTAAAAGGGAAAGCGAAAAACTGTTTTTT,CASSEGKRESEKLFF
TRBJ2-1,TRBD2,TRBV6-5,.,TGTGCCAGCAGCCCCCTAGCGGGGGGCTACAATGAGCAGTTCTTC,CASSPLAGGYNEQFF
TRBJ2-7,TRBD1,TRBV7-9,.,TGTGCCAGCAGCTTAATAGGGGGCCGGTACGAGCAGTACTTC,CASSLIGGRYEQYF
TRBJ2-1,TRBD2,TRBV7-9,.,TGTGCCAGCAGGGCTAGCGGGAGGGCCCTCGATGAGCAGTTCTTC,CASRASGRALDEQFF
TRBJ2-5,TRBD2,TRBV5-1,.,TGCGCCAGCAGCTTGGCGGTAGCGGGGGCTCAAGAGACCCAGTACTTC,CASSLAVAGAQETQYF
TRBJ2-1,TRBD2,TRBV28,.,TGTGCCAGCAGCCCGACTAGCGGGAGTCACAATGAGCAGTTCTTC,CASSPTSGSHNEQFF
TRBJ1-5,TRBD1,TRBV14,.,TGTGCCAGCAGCCAAGGGACAGGGGATCAGCCCCAGCATTTT,CASSQGTGDQPQHF
TRBJ1-2,TRBD1,TRBV10-3,.,TGTGCCATCAGTGAGTCACCGGGACAGGGTGAGGACTATGGCTACACCTTC,CAISESPGQGEDYGYTF
TRBJ2-7,.,TRBV5-1,.,TGCGCCAGCAGCTTGGAAAGGGATTACGAGCAGTACTTC,CASSLERDYEQYF
TRBJ2-5,.,TRBV6-1,.,TGTGCCAGCAGTGAAATCAGCGGTGAGACCCAGTACTTC,CASSEISGETQYF
TRBJ1-5,.,TRBV6-1,.,TGTGCCAGCAGTGGACCGGATCCCGATCAGCCCCAGCATTTT,CASSGPDPDQPQHF
TRBJ2-7,.,TRBV29-1,.,TGCAGCGGTGGGACTGACTACGAGCAGTACTTC,CSGGTDYEQYF
TRBJ2-5,TRBD2,TRBV5-4,.,TGTGCCAGCAGCCCCGAGCGGACTAGCGGGCAAGAGACCCAGTACTTC,CASSPERTSGQETQYF
TRBJ2-1,TRBD2,TRBV9,.,TGTGCCAGCAGCCGGGGACTAGCGGTATTTAGCTCCTACAATGAGCAGTTCTTC,CASSRGLAVFSSYNEQFF
TRBJ2-7,.,TRBV5-1,.,TGCGCCAGCAGCTTGGATGGCAGTCCTACCTACGAGCAGTACTTC,CASSLDGSPTYEQYF
TRBJ1-1,.,TRBV9,.,TGTGCCAGTTCCGAATACTCGAACACTGAAGCTTTCTTT,CASSEYSNTEAFF
TRBJ1-1,.,TRBV29-1,.,TGCAGCGTTGAGGGGGGTGGGAAGACTGAAGCTTTCTTT,CSVEGGGKTEAFF
TRBJ1-3,.,TRBV5-5,.,TGTGCCAGCAGCTTGGCCCCCCGCTCTGGAAACACCATATATTTT,CASSLAPRSGNTIYF
TRBJ2-3,TRBD1,TRBV18,.,TGTGCCAGCTCACCACCTTGGGACAGGGACTTAGATACGCAGTATTTT,CASSPPWDRDLDTQYF
TRBJ1-1,.,TRBV5-4,.,TGTGCCAGCAGCCCCGGACGGACGGTGAACACTGAAGCTTTCTTT,CASSPGRTVNTEAFF
TRBJ2-7,.,TRBV27,few,TGTGCCAGCAGACCCGCTTGGTCTGTTCCCTACGAGCAGTACTTC,CASRPAWSVPYEQYF
TRBJ2-5,.,TRBV5-5,once,TGTGCCAGCAGCTACCAGACAGGGAGGTCGGAGACCCAGTACTTC,CASSYQTGRSETQYF
TRBJ2-3,TRBD1,TRBV5-1,few,TGCGCCAGCAGCTTGCAACAGGGGTTCACAGATACGCAGTATTTT,CASSLQQGFTDTQYF
TRBJ2-2,TRBD2,TRBV10-3,.,TGTGCCATCAGTGAGACGCTCGGGGGGGCGGCGGCCGGGGAGCTGTTTTTT,CAISETLGGAAAGELFF
TRBJ2-7,.,TRBV5-1,.,TGCGCCAGCAGCTTGGCCATCGGGCCCTACGAGCAGTACTTC,CASSLAIGPYEQYF
TRBJ1-6,.,TRBV27,.,TGTGCCAGCAGTTGGGGGGGGGAAAATAATTCACCCCTCCACTTT,CASSWGGENNSPLHF
TRBJ1-5,TRBD1,TRBV6-1,.,TGTGCCAGCACCACGGACAGGAGCAATCAGCCCCAGCATTTT,CASTTDRSNQPQHF
TRBJ2-5,TRBD2,TRBV19,.,TGTGCCAGTAGTAGGCTAGCGGAAACACAAGAGACCCAGTACTTC,CASSRLAETQETQYF
TRBJ1-5,TRBD1,TRBV18,.,TGTGCCAGCTCACAATTCTTAGGGACAGATAGCAATCAGCCCCAGCATTTT,CASSQFLGTDSNQPQHF
TRBJ1-5,TRBD1,TRBV27,.,TGTGCCAGCAGTTTAGTGAGGGACAGGAGTTTAAATAGCAATCAGCCCCAGCATTTT,CASSLVRDRSLNSNQPQHF
TRBJ2-7,.,TRBV30,.,TGTGCCTGGAGAAGAAGGGAACGCGCCTACGAGCAGTACTTC,CAWRRRERAYEQYF
TRBJ1-1,TRBD1,TRBV5-1,.,TGCGCCAGCAGCTCGAGTCAGGGGGAAACTGAAGCTTTCTTT,CASSSSQGETEAFF
TRBJ2-2,TRBD2,TRBV9,.,TGTGCCAGCAGCGGATTGTATCTGCGGGAGCAAGGTACCGGGGAGCTGTTTTTT,CASSGLYLREQGTGELFF
TRBJ2-5,.,TRBV6-5,.,TGTGCCAGCAGTTACGTTGGGGACGGGGAGACCCAGTACTTC,CASSYVGDGETQYF
TRBJ1-1,TRBD1,TRBV10-2,.,TGCGCCACCCTCAGGGGGCTAGGCACTGAAGCTTTCTTT,CATLRGLGTEAFF
TRBJ2-5,TRBD1,TRBV6-1,once,TGTGCCAGCAGTCTTGACAGGGGGGAGACCCAGTACTTC,CASSLDRGETQYF
TRBJ2-5,.,TRBV7-8,.,TGTGCCAGCAGCTCTGCGGGACACGGAGGGGAGACCCAGTACTTC,CASSSAGHGGETQYF